The source of this T cell receptor beta chain is a study of blood T cell repertoires in COVID-19. This CDR3 region has 14 residues. Trimming left V 5 bases short and J 8 bases short, with 16 bases between. The germline CDR1 and CDR2 sequences are SEHNR and FQNEAQ (reference sequence). Profiled with immunoSEQ multiplex PCR; TCRdb holds only in-frame clones, not every one. Of tens of thousands of clones listed, about 91% are singletons. The chain recombines TRBV7-9 with TRBJ2-1; D perhaps matches TRBD2 (5 bases). This TCR derives from a woman aged 55-69 years with COVID-19, enrolled during active disease. The sequenced material came from peripheral blood. The CDR3 region is CASSSSSTEDEQFF. As DNA, the CDR3 is TGTGCCAGCAGCAGCAGTAGTACGGAGGATGAGCAGTTCTTC.